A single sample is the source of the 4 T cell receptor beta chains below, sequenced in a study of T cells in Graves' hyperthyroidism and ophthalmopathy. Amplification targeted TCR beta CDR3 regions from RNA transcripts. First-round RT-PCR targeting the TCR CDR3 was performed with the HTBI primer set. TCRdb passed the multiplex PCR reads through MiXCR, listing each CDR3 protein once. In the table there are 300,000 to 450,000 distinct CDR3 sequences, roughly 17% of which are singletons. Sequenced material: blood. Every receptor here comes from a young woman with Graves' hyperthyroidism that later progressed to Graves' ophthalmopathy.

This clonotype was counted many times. The CDR3 reads CASSVLAPGHRSIGELFF. DNA of the CDR3: TGTGCCAGCAGCGTCCTGGCCCCGGGACACCGGTCGATCGGGGAGCTGTTTTTT. The chain uses TRBV7-9 and TRBJ2-2; D may be TRBD1 (6 bases). The CDR3 contains 18 residues. Per the germline V gene, CDR1 is SEHNR and CDR2 is FQNEAQ (reference sequence). V was pared by 5 bases and J by 7 bases, with 26 bases between. The full variable domain, in which reference TRBV7-9 and TRBJ2-2 provide the parts outside the CDR3, is DTGVSQNPRHKITKRGQNVTFRCDPISEHNRLYWYRQTLGQGPEFLTYFQNEAQLEKSRLLSDRFSAERPKGSFSTLEIQRTEQGDSAMYLCASSVLAPGHRSIGELFFGEGSRLTVL.

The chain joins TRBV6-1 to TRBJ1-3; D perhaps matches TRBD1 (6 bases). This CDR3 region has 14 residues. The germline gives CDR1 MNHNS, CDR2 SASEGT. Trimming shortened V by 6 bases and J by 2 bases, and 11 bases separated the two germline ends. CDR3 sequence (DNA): TGTGCCAGCAGCCGACAGGCCCCTGGAAACACCATATATTTT. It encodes CASSRQAPGNTIYF.

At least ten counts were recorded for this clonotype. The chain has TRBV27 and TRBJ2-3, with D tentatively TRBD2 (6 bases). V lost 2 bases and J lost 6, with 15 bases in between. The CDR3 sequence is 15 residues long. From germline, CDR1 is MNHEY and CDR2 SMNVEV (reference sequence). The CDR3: CASSLGGEVWDTQYF. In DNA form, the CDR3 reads TGTGCCAGCAGTTTAGGCGGGGAGGTCTGGGATACGCAGTATTTT.

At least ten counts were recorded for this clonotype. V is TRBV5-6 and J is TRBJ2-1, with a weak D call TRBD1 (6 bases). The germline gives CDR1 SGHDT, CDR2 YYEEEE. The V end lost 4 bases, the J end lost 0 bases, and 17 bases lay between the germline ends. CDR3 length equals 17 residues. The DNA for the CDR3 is TGTGCCAGCAGCGGAACCTCGGGACACAGCTCCTACAATGAGCAGTTCTTC. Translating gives CASSGTSGHSSYNEQFF.